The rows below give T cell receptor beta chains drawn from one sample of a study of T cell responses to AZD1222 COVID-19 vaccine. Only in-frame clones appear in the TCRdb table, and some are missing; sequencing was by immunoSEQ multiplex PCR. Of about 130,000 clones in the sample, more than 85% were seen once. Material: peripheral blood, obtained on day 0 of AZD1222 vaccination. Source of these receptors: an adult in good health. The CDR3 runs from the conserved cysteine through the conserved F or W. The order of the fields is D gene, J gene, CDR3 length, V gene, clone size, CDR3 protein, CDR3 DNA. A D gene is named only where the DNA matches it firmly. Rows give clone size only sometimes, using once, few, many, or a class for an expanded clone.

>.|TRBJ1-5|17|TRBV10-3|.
CAISESGTGYSNQPQHF
TGTGCCATCAGTGAATCGGGGACTGGATATAGCAATCAGCCCCAGCATTTT
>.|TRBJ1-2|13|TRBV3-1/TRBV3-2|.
CASSDLTDYGYTF
TGTGCCAGCAGCGATTTAACGGACTATGGCTACACCTTC
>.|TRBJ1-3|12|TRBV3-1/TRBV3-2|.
CASSLGGNTIYF
TGTGCCAGCAGCCTAGGGGGAAACACCATATATTTT
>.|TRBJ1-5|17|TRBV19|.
CASSIEGYSRLRQPQHF
TGTGCCAGTAGTATAGAGGGGTACAGCCGATTAAGGCAGCCCCAGCATTTT
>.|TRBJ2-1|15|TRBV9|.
CASSVGLTFYNEQFF
TGTGCCAGCAGCGTAGGGCTGACCTTCTACAATGAGCAGTTCTTC
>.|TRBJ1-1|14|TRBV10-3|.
CAISATAGDPEAFF
TGTGCCATCAGTGCGACGGCAGGGGACCCTGAAGCTTTCTTT
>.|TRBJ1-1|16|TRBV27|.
CASSPTGLGVNTEAFF
TGTGCCAGCAGTCCTACGGGGTTGGGTGTGAACACTGAAGCTTTCTTT
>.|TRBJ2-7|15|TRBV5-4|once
CASSPGGTIRSEQYF
TGTGCCAGCAGCCCCGGCGGGACGATAAGGAGCGAGCAGTACTTC
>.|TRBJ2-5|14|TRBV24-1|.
CATSESGTRETQYF
TGTGCCACCAGTGAATCGGGGACCAGAGAGACCCAGTACTTC
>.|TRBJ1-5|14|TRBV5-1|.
CASSSDSSNQPQHF
TGCGCCAGCAGCTCTGACAGTAGCAATCAGCCCCAGCATTTT
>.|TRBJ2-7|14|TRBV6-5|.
CASSPSSPTYEQYF
TGTGCCAGCAGCCCGAGTTCGCCCACCTACGAGCAGTACTTC
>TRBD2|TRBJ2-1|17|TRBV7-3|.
CASSPPEAGGSYNEQFF
TGTGCCAGCAGCCCCCCGGAAGCGGGAGGGTCCTACAATGAGCAGTTCTTC
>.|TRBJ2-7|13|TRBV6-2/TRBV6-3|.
CASSQPQSREQYF
TGTGCCAGCAGCCAGCCCCAGTCGAGGGAGCAGTACTTC
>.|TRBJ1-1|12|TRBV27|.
CASSQGGLEAFF
TGTGCCAGCAGTCAAGGGGGGCTTGAAGCTTTCTTT
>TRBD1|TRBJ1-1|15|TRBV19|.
CASIDRGGGDTEAFF
TGTGCCAGTATAGACAGGGGCGGAGGGGACACTGAAGCTTTCTTT